The rows below give T cell receptor beta chains drawn from one sample of a study of Graves' ophthalmopathy and Graves' hyperthyroidism. One entry per CDR3 protein results from TCRdb running MiXCR on the multiplex PCR reads. The sample lists 200,000 to 300,000 distinct CDR3 sequences, around 45% occurring once. The sample comprised peripheral blood. The receptor source for this set is an adult man with Graves' ophthalmopathy. The CDR3 runs from the conserved cysteine through the conserved F or W. Fields, in order: clone size, D gene, J gene, V gene, CDR3 DNA, CDR3 protein. D genes are given only for firm matches. Some rows mark clone size as missing; the rest say once, few, many or name a class of expanded clone.

few	-	TRBJ1-1	TRBV2	TGTGCCAGCAGCTCGAGTAGGGGGGCTGAAGCTTTCTTT	CASSSSRGAEAFF
-	-	TRBJ1-1	TRBV9	TGTGCCAGCAGCGTAGTGGGAATTGGCACTGAAGCTTTCTTT	CASSVVGIGTEAFF
-	TRBD1	TRBJ1-4	TRBV15	TGTGCCACCAGCAGAAGACAGGGAGGTGCAACTAATGAAAAACTGTTTTTT	CATSRRQGGATNEKLFF
-	-	TRBJ1-1	TRBV18	TGTGCCAGCTCAGAACACGGTCCAGGCAACACTGAAGCTTTCTTT	CASSEHGPGNTEAFF
-	-	TRBJ1-5	TRBV12-3/TRBV12-4	TGTGCCAGCAGTCGGGGTTATAGCAATCAGCCCCAGCATTTT	CASSRGYSNQPQHF
-	-	TRBJ1-3	TRBV6-4	TGTGCCAGCAGCCGCGGACAGCAAGGAAACACCATATATTTT	CASSRGQQGNTIYF
few	-	TRBJ2-3	TRBV7-6	TGTGCCAGCAGCCCACTTGGAGATACGCAGTATTTT	CASSPLGDTQYF
-	-	TRBJ1-2	TRBV7-8	TGTGCCAGCAGCTTAGGGGGCGCGAGCTATGGCTACACCTTC	CASSLGGASYGYTF
-	-	TRBJ2-5	TRBV7-8	TGTGCCAGCAGCTTAACACCTGCCCCAGGGAGAATCCAAGAGACCCAGTACTTC	CASSLTPAPGRIQETQYF
-	-	TRBJ1-1	TRBV5-1	TGCGCCAGCCGTCCGGGGGGGAACACTGAAGCTTTCTTT	CASRPGGNTEAFF
-	-	TRBJ1-5	TRBV19	TGTGCCAGTACTAGGCCAGGGGACAATCAGCCCCAGCATTTT	CASTRPGDNQPQHF
once	-	TRBJ2-2	TRBV5-6	TGTGCCAGCAGCATGACTCTAGCGAACTCCGGGGAGCTGTTTTTT	CASSMTLANSGELFF
-	-	TRBJ1-1	TRBV29-1	TGTGCCAGCTCACCATTCGGGACACATGAAGCTTTCTTT	CASSPFGTHEAFF
few	-	TRBJ2-1	TRBV7-2	TGTGCCAGCAGCTTAATCGGCGAGGAGCAGTTCTTC	CASSLIGEEQFF
few	-	TRBJ2-5	TRBV7-8	TGTGCCAGCAGCTTAGAAGCAGGGATGGAGACCCAGTACTTC	CASSLEAGMETQYF
once	TRBD1	TRBJ1-2	TRBV7-9	TGTGCCAGCAGCTCCGGACAGGCCTTAGCTAACTATGGCTACACCTTC	CASSSGQALANYGYTF
few	-	TRBJ1-1	TRBV7-3	TGTGCCAGCAGCCTCGGGACGGGGGACACTGAAGCTTTCTTT	CASSLGTGDTEAFF
once	TRBD1	TRBJ1-2	TRBV5-1	TGCGCCAGCAGCTTACAGGGGGAAAACTATGGCTACACCTTC	CASSLQGENYGYTF
few	-	TRBJ2-2	TRBV10-3	TGTGCCATCAGTGAAAGACTAACTAACACCGGGGAGCTGTTTTTT	CAISERLTNTGELFF
-	-	TRBJ2-7	TRBV5-1	TGCGCCAGCAGCTTGGATTGGGACTTTGCCTACGAGCAGTACTTC	CASSLDWDFAYEQYF
-	TRBD1	TRBJ1-6	TRBV20-1	TGCAGTGCTAAACAGGGGGCTGGTGATCCACCCCTCCACTTT	CSAKQGAGDPPLHF
few	-	TRBJ1-4	TRBV7-9	TGTGCCAGCAGCTACGACCTGGGGCGGGCTGAAAAACTGTTTTTT	CASSYDLGRAEKLFF
-	TRBD1	TRBJ2-5	TRBV24-1	TGTGCCACCAGTGACTTCGACAGGGGGAAAGAGACCCAGTACTTC	CATSDFDRGKETQYF
-	-	TRBJ1-5	TRBV6-1	TGTGCCAGCCAACAGGGCAGTCAGCCCCAGCATTTT	CASQQGSQPQHF
few	-	TRBJ1-2	TRBV20-1	TGCAGTGCTAAGCTCTATGGCTACACCTTC	CSAKLYGYTF
-	TRBD2	TRBJ2-7	TRBV28	TGTGCCAGCAGTCTCAGGACTAGCGGGGGAGGCGAGCAGTACTTC	CASSLRTSGGGEQYF
-	-	TRBJ1-2	TRBV28	TGTGCCAGCAGCACGATGAGTTGGACGTATGGCTACACCTTC	CASSTMSWTYGYTF
few	TRBD1	TRBJ1-5	TRBV6-4	TGTGCCAGCACGAGCCGGGACAGAAGCAATCAGCCCCAGCATTTT	CASTSRDRSNQPQHF
-	TRBD2	TRBJ2-7	TRBV3-1	TGTGCCAGCAGCTTAGATCCTAGCGGGAGCTACGAGCAGTACTTC	CASSLDPSGSYEQYF
-	TRBD2	TRBJ2-1	TRBV7-2	TGTGCCAGCAGCTTGGGACTAGCGGGGGGGAGAAATGAGCAGTTCTTC	CASSLGLAGGRNEQFF
-	-	TRBJ1-4	TRBV7-9	TGTGCCAGCAGCCCCCGAAGGGTTGATGAAAAACTGTTTTTT	CASSPRRVDEKLFF
-	-	TRBJ1-2	TRBV20-1	TGCAGTGCTAGGGTGGGCAGGGCGATTGGGGGCTACACCTTC	CSARVGRAIGGYTF
-	-	TRBJ2-5	TRBV7-2	TGTGCCAGCAGCGCCGGGGAGGCCCACCAAGAGACCCAGTACTTC	CASSAGEAHQETQYF